The clone carrying this T cell receptor (beta chain) showed up many times. Its matching antigen is unknown. The record originates from a study of CD8 T cells in ankylosing spondylitis. V lost 6 bases, J lost 1 base, and 9 bases stayed unmatched. The germline V gene encodes CDR1 MDHEN and CDR2 SYDVKM. The CDR3 loop spans 16 amino acids. Broader study findings: The authors found the disease-linked clones to be CD8+ and relatively rare in peripheral blood. Ankylosing spondylitis blood seemed to carry a telltale TCR beta motif made of fewer than ten highly homologous variants.

With molecular barcodes, quantitative 5'-RACE was used to make the TCR beta libraries. Via MiXCR, TCRdb re-called the 5' RACE reads, giving one row per CDR3 protein. The sample contains about 130,000 distinct CDR3 sequences, approximately 7.4% of which appear only once. The chain combines TRBV28 with TRBJ2-1, with 7 bases aligning to TRBD2. The clonotype was recovered from a female donor with ankylosing spondylitis or in good health (not recorded which). The source material was blood, either unsorted or a sorted T cell fraction (not recorded which). The CDR3 DNA follows: TGTGCCAGCAGACCTGGCGGGGGTGCGTCCTACAATGAGCAGTTCTTC. Translation: CASRPGGGASYNEQFF.